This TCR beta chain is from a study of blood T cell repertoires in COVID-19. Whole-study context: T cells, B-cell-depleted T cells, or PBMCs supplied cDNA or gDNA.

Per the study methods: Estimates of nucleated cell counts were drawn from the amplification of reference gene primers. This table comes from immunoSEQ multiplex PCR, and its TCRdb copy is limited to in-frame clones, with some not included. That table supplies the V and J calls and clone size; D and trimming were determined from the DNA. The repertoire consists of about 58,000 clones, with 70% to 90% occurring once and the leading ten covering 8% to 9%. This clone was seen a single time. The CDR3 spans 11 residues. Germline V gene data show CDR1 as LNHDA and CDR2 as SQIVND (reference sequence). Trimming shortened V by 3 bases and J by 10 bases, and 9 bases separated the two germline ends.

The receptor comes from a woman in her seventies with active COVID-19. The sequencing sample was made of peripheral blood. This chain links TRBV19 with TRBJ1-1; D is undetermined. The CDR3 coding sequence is TGTGCCAGTAGTATGGAGGCGGGAGCTTTCTTT. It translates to CASSMEAGAFF.